This T cell receptor (beta chain) stems from a study of cytomegalovirus exposure and HLA in healthy donors. Amplification used 60 Vbeta primers and 13 Jbeta primers. Source study methods: It was a later analysis that counted about 80 million unique TCR beta chains, of which about 10 million were shared. Using immunoSEQ multiplex PCR, the repertoire was profiled, and TCRdb retains in-frame clones only, with some absent. V and J calls and clone size come straight from that table; D and trimming were deduced from the DNA. This sample yields 200,000 or so clones, of which around four fifths are seen a single time; less than 3.5% belongs to the top ten. V shed 4 bases, J shed 3 bases, and the junction held 5 bases outside the gene matches. The germline V gene has CDR1 LNHDA and CDR2 SQIVND (reference sequence). The length of the CDR3 is 16 residues. Study-wide results and limits: In most subjects, TCR beta sequences reportedly gave accurate predictions of HLA-A and HLA-B alleles.

About this clone: Its matching antigen is unknown.

V usage is TRBV19 and J usage is TRBJ2-1, with 11 bases fitting TRBD2. Material: PBMCs. The sequence came from a woman aged 40 to 55 in good health and CMV-seronegative. This CDR3 is CASSKLTSGGYNEQFF. CDR3 sequence (DNA): TGTGCCAGTAGTAAACTCACTAGCGGGGGCTACAATGAGCAGTTCTTC.